A selection of T cell receptor beta chains follows, all from one sample in a study of regulatory T cells in long-lasting Graves disease. Via MiXCR, TCRdb re-called the multiplex PCR reads, giving one row per CDR3 protein. The sample shows about 560,000 distinct CDR3 sequences, 15% to 20% of them seen only once. These same records also appear under a second study, on T cells in Graves' hyperthyroidism and ophthalmopathy.

The sample was peripheral blood mononuclear cells (PBMCs), taken at new diagnosis, from a patient treated with antithyroid drugs. Every receptor here comes from a man aged 18-30 years with Graves disease. Both conserved end residues are part of each CDR3. Fields, in order: clone size, J gene, D gene, V gene, CDR3 protein, CDR3 DNA. A D gene is named only where the DNA matches it firmly. Only part of the rows carry a size: once, few, many, or a class if the clone is expanded.

few,TRBJ2-1,TRBD2,TRBV6-1,CASSEPERDGVNEQFF,TGTGCCAGCAGTGAACCTGAGCGGGATGGGGTTAATGAGCAGTTCTTC
-,TRBJ1-5,-,TRBV28,CASNPPGSAHYQPQHF,TGTGCCAGCAACCCCCCGGGAAGCGCGCATTATCAGCCCCAGCATTTT
many,TRBJ1-1,TRBD1,TRBV18,CASSPSTGGTEAFF,TGTGCCAGCTCACCATCTACAGGGGGCACTGAAGCTTTCTTT
few,TRBJ2-6,-,TRBV12-3/TRBV12-4,CASSSYTGGANVLTF,TGTGCCAGCAGTTCCTACACGGGGGGGGCCAACGTCCTGACTTTC
-,TRBJ1-2,-,TRBV7-6,CASSSLDSNCGYTF,TGTGCCAGCAGCTCCCTGGACAGTAACTGTGGCTACACCTTC
-,TRBJ1-5,-,TRBV20-1,CSARVSGSSQPQHF,TGCAGTGCTAGAGTCTCAGGGAGTAGTCAGCCCCAGCATTTT
many,TRBJ2-3,TRBD2,TRBV6-1,CASIRASGADTQYF,TGTGCCAGCATTCGGGCTAGCGGGGCAGATACGCAGTATTTT
few,TRBJ1-2,-,TRBV19,CASSIIGESYTF,TGTGCCAGTAGTATCATAGGAGAAAGCTACACCTTC
many,TRBJ1-2,-,TRBV2,CASSSFVEGRGYTF,TGTGCCAGCAGCAGCTTCGTGGAGGGGAGGGGCTACACCTTC
-,TRBJ1-1,-,TRBV30,CAWSVGPVKTEAFF,TGTGCCTGGAGTGTCGGGCCAGTAAAGACTGAAGCTTTCTTT
few,TRBJ2-5,-,TRBV5-1,CASSPTDYWVETQYF,TGCGCCAGCAGCCCGACTGACTACTGGGTGGAGACCCAGTACTTC
many,TRBJ2-7,TRBD1,TRBV6-1,CASRKETGDSYEQYF,TGTGCCAGCAGAAAAGAGACAGGGGACTCCTACGAGCAGTACTTC
few,TRBJ2-3,TRBD1,TRBV9,CASSATGVADTQYF,TGTGCCAGCAGCGCGACAGGGGTCGCAGATACGCAGTATTTT
few,TRBJ2-1,TRBD2,TRBV20-1,CSALTPEGSSGRTDSYNEQFF,TGCAGTGCCCTAACTCCCGAAGGATCTAGCGGGAGAACCGATAGCTACAATGAGCAGTTCTTC
many,TRBJ2-7,TRBD2,TRBV3-1,CASSPGLANTYEQYF,TGTGCCAGCAGCCCCGGACTAGCGAATACCTACGAGCAGTACTTC
-,TRBJ1-1,-,TRBV5-1,CATREEEGVTEAFF,TGCGCCACGAGGGAAGAGGAGGGAGTCACTGAAGCTTTCTTT
many,TRBJ1-2,TRBD1,TRBV11-1,CASSPRQGLEGYTF,TGTGCCAGCAGCCCACGACAGGGACTCGAAGGCTACACCTTC
few,TRBJ1-5,-,TRBV20-1,CSAGSSRRRGQPQHF,TGCAGTGCTGGGTCGTCCAGGAGGAGGGGACAGCCCCAGCATTTT
-,TRBJ2-5,TRBD1,TRBV5-1,CASSSRQGGETQYF,TGCGCCAGCAGCTCGAGACAGGGCGGAGAGACCCAGTACTTC
few,TRBJ2-7,-,TRBV11-2,CASSLGQFAYEQYF,TGTGCCAGCAGCTTAGGCCAGTTCGCCTACGAGCAGTACTTC
many,TRBJ2-7,-,TRBV3-1,CASSQDLGEWTYEQYF,TGTGCCAGCAGCCAAGACTTGGGGGAATGGACCTACGAGCAGTACTTC
-,TRBJ1-2,-,TRBV20-1,CSASGGRENGYTF,TGCAGTGCTTCGGGGGGCAGGGAGAATGGCTACACCTTC
few,TRBJ1-4,-,TRBV5-5,CASSLDWEKLFF,TGTGCCAGCAGCTTGGACTGGGAAAAACTGTTTTTT
-,TRBJ2-2,TRBD2,TRBV14,CASSQDQAGAPANTGELFF,TGTGCCAGCAGCCAAGATCAAGCGGGAGCTCCGGCGAATACCGGGGAGCTGTTTTTT
many,TRBJ2-3,-,TRBV7-8,CASSGTSLNTQYF,TGTGCCAGCAGCGGCACTAGTCTAAATACGCAGTATTTT
many,TRBJ1-6,TRBD1,TRBV30,CAWRIGRGTYNSPLHF,TGTGCCTGGAGGATCGGCAGGGGGACCTATAATTCACCCCTCCACTTT
-,TRBJ2-1,TRBD2,TRBV28,CASISWGGGNEQFF,TGTGCCAGCATCTCCTGGGGCGGGGGCAATGAGCAGTTCTTC
many,TRBJ2-7,-,TRBV19,CASSRNRGGSEQYF,TGTGCCAGTAGTAGAAACAGGGGAGGCAGCGAGCAGTACTTC
many,TRBJ1-5,-,TRBV27,CASSLRGTSEPQHF,TGTGCCAGCAGTTTAAGAGGGACCTCCGAGCCCCAGCATTTT
-,TRBJ1-2,-,TRBV5-1,CASSLVPGNYGYTF,TGCGCCAGCAGCTTGGTCCCCGGCAACTATGGCTACACCTTC
-,TRBJ2-7,TRBD2,TRBV9,CASSAAGTSDLYEQYF,TGTGCCAGCAGCGCAGCCGGGACTAGCGACCTCTACGAGCAGTACTTC
few,TRBJ1-4,TRBD1,TRBV5-1,CASSLTPGTGEKLFF,TGCGCCAGCAGCTTGACCCCCGGGACAGGTGAAAAACTGTTTTTT
-,TRBJ2-1,-,TRBV9,CATPAAPIGRMVYNEQFF,TGTGCGACACCTGCGGCTCCTATTGGCCGGATGGTCTACAATGAGCAGTTCTTC
many,TRBJ2-7,-,TRBV27,CASSPWGSSSYEQYF,TGTGCCAGCAGCCCGTGGGGGAGCAGCTCCTACGAGCAGTACTTC
-,TRBJ2-7,TRBD1,TRBV30,CAWSRQGPTSYEQYF,TGTGCCTGGAGTCGACAGGGTCCCACCTCCTACGAGCAGTACTTC
few,TRBJ2-7,TRBD2,TRBV6-1,CASSGTSGRKSYEQYF,TGTGCCAGCTCAGGGACTAGCGGGAGGAAGTCCTACGAGCAGTACTTC
many,TRBJ2-4,TRBD2,TRBV6-1,CASSDGGDIQYF,TGTGCCAGCAGTGACGGGGGGGACATTCAGTACTTC
few,TRBJ2-7,-,TRBV19,CASSIAEGYEQYF,TGTGCCAGTAGTATCGCAGAGGGATACGAGCAGTACTTC
-,TRBJ2-1,-,TRBV3-1,CASSQDLGRKGYNEQFF,TGTGCCAGCAGCCAAGATCTTGGACGTAAAGGGTACAATGAGCAGTTCTTC
many,TRBJ2-7,-,TRBV7-9,CASSSYTDEQYF,TGTGCCAGCAGCTCCTATACGGACGAGCAGTACTTC
few,TRBJ2-1,TRBD2,TRBV18,CASSPPGLGYLGGREQFF,TGTGCCAGCTCACCACCGGGCTTGGGATATCTGGGAGGGCGTGAGCAGTTCTTC
-,TRBJ1-3,-,TRBV13,CASSLEGTTDTIYF,TGTGCCAGCAGCTTAGAGGGCACGACGGACACCATATATTTT
many,TRBJ2-4,-,TRBV28,CASNLRAQENIQYF,TGTGCCAGCAACCTCCGCGCACAGGAAAACATTCAGTACTTC
-,TRBJ1-3,TRBD1,TRBV9,CASSGSGTGAGNTIYF,TGTGCCAGCAGCGGATCCGGGACAGGCGCTGGAAACACCATATATTTT
few,TRBJ2-7,-,TRBV5-1,CASSLGPGGLEQYF,TGCGCCAGCAGCTTGGGTCCAGGGGGGCTCGAGCAGTACTTC
-,TRBJ1-1,TRBD1,TRBV29-1,CSARDRPDTEAFF,TGCAGCGCTAGGGACAGGCCGGACACTGAAGCTTTCTTT
many,TRBJ2-7,TRBD2,TRBV2,CASSEGTSGSGLDEQYF,TGTGCCAGCAGTGAGGGGACTAGCGGGAGTGGTCTAGACGAGCAGTACTTC
-,TRBJ2-7,-,TRBV3-1,CVSSQAKGPRSYEQYF,TGTGTCAGCAGCCAAGCTAAAGGTCCAAGATCCTACGAGCAGTACTTC
many,TRBJ1-1,-,TRBV12-3/TRBV12-4,CASSSYRDYEAFF,TGTGCCAGCAGTTCCTACAGGGATTATGAAGCTTTCTTT
many,TRBJ2-3,-,TRBV28,CASEAGGATWGTDTQYF,TGTGCCAGTGAGGCCGGTGGGGCCACCTGGGGCACAGATACGCAGTATTTT
many,TRBJ1-2,-,TRBV28,CASRPGRFDYGYTF,TGTGCCAGCAGGCCTGGACGGTTCGACTATGGCTACACCTTC
many,TRBJ2-7,TRBD2,TRBV3-1,CASSQRTSGISYEQYF,TGTGCCAGCAGCCAGCGGACTAGCGGGATCTCCTACGAGCAGTACTTC
many,TRBJ2-7,TRBD2,TRBV6-2/TRBV6-3,CASSMRLAGLSYEQYF,TGTGCCAGCAGTATGCGACTAGCGGGACTGTCCTACGAGCAGTACTTC
-,TRBJ1-1,-,TRBV28,CASSFKTNTEAFF,TGTGCCAGCAGTTTCAAGACGAACACTGAAGCTTTCTTT
-,TRBJ1-5,TRBD1,TRBV7-9,CASSLGTGDQPQHF,TGTGCCAGCAGCTTGGGGACAGGGGATCAGCCCCAGCATTTT
many,TRBJ2-7,TRBD2,TRBV7-2,CASSVLAGRREQYF,TGTGCCAGCAGCGTACTAGCCGGGAGGAGGGAGCAGTACTTC
-,TRBJ1-2,-,TRBV20-1,CSQIDFNYGYTF,TGCAGTCAAATTGATTTCAACTATGGCTACACCTTC
few,TRBJ2-7,TRBD1,TRBV18,CASSQGQGIEQYF,TGTGCCAGCTCACAGGGACAGGGGATCGAGCAGTACTTC
many,TRBJ2-7,-,TRBV2,CASSEAVGRTMYEQYF,TGTGCCAGCAGTGAAGCGGTGGGACGAACGATGTACGAGCAGTACTTC